This TCR beta chain was identified during a study of OX40 agonist ivuxolimab in advanced cancers. Whole-study context: A partial response was reached by three patients: one with hepatocellular carcinoma and two with cutaneous melanoma. Study findings and constraints: Normalized T-cell clonal expansion was also low in a subset of nonresponders.

The J segment lost 5 bases and the V segment lost 4 bases, leaving 1 base of the junction unmatched. The CDR3 contains 13 residues. The germline V gene encodes CDR1 MNHNY and CDR2 SVGAGI (reference sequence). Generated by immunoSEQ multiplex PCR, the TCRdb table keeps only in-frame clones and is missing some. This sample has tens of thousands of clones, with approximately 86% found just once. A remark on this clone: The antigen remains undetermined.

The rearrangement joins TRBV6-6 to TRBJ1-5; 8 positions match TRBD1. The receptor was derived from an adult with an advanced solid tumor such as melanoma, head and neck, liver or kidney cancer. The sample consisted of CD4+ or CD8+ T cells sorted from blood, taken in a trial of the OX40 agonist ivuxolimab. CDR3 sequence: CASSSDRDQPQHF. CDR3 in DNA: TGTGCCAGCAGTTCGGACAGGGATCAGCCCCAGCATTTT.